The 22 T cell receptor beta chains reported below all come from one sample, sequenced in a study of human T cells and chemical hapten exposure (dated by TCRdb to the early 2020s). Libraries were constructed by RACE. Instrument used: NextSeq 500. TCRdb reworked the public reads: Q25 trimming with fastp, MiXCR clone assembly, productive beta chains retained. CDR3 protein sequences are deduplicated, and each keeps its most common genes and DNA. For this sample there are approximately 110,000 distinct CDR3 sequences; approximately 10% appear just once. The ten largest clones add up to 3.5% of the sample. The intended sense of this specimen's time point label: patch test 1, 2 weeks after DPC sensitization. The sample's treatment or condition label, decoded: therapeutic diphenylcyclopropenone sensitization with weekly scalp DPC. This specimen was whole blood, taken in connection with sensitization to the hapten diphenylcyclopropenone (DPC). These receptor sequences come from a woman between 35 and 50 years old with alopecia areata. Some clones in this sample may be carry-over from other donors' samples.

Ten or more counts support this clonotype. The V and J genes are TRBV28 and TRBJ1-2, with a weak D call TRBD1 (5 bases). This CDR3 contains 13 residues. The germline CDR1 and CDR2 sequences are MDHEN and SYDVKM. V lost 3 bases to trimming and J lost 5 bases, with 10 bases between them. CDR3: CASSLGQRYGYTF. In nucleotides, the CDR3 is TGTGCCAGCAGTTTGGGGCAGAGATATGGCTACACCTTC.

The sample holds many counts of this clonotype. The chain uses TRBV7-9 and TRBJ2-1; 10 bases are a match to TRBD2. The CDR3 length is 12 residues. CDR1 is SEHNR and CDR2 is FQNEAQ in the germline V gene (reference sequence). The junction had 6 bases not matched to a gene; V was cut back by 5 bases and J by 14 bases. The CDR3, as DNA: TGTGCCAGCAGCCCAAGCGGGGGGGCTAAGTTCTTC. It specifies CASSPSGGAKFF.

V and J are TRBV7-2 and TRBJ2-1; perhaps TRBD2 as D (5 bases). Germline loops: CDR1 SGHTA, CDR2 FQGNSA. Trimming removed 4 bases from V and 4 bases from J, with 17 bases in between. This CDR3 has 16 amino acids. CDR3 amino acids: CASSSSGTVLYNEQFF. The CDR3 bases are TGTGCCAGCAGCTCGAGCGGTACAGTTCTATACAATGAGCAGTTCTTC.

In this sample, this clonotype turned up a few times. The rearrangement uses TRBV20-1 and TRBJ2-7; D gene unclear. CDR1 is DFQATT and CDR2 is SNEGSKA in the germline V gene (reference sequence). Trimming took 1 base from V and 3 from J, leaving 13 bases between them. The CDR3 has 14 amino acids. The CDR3 is CSARAPKSIYEQYF. The DNA for the CDR3 is TGCAGTGCTAGAGCTCCCAAATCTATCTACGAGCAGTACTTC.

The rearrangement links TRBV7-9 to TRBJ2-1; D unclear. Deletions cut 3 bases from V and 8 bases from J, with 8 bases between. CDR1 SEHNR and CDR2 FQNEAQ come from the germline V gene (reference sequence). The CDR3 totals 12 residues. For the CDR3, the DNA is TGTGCCAGCAGCTTCTCCATTGATGAGCAGTTCTTC. Protein sequence: CASSFSIDEQFF.

This clonotype has a count of ten or more. The chain combines TRBV20-1 with TRBJ1-4; TRBD1 agrees at 8 bases. V shed 5 bases, J shed 7 bases, and the junction held 9 bases outside the gene matches. The CDR3 extends over 14 amino acids. CDR1 is DFQATT and CDR2 is SNEGSKA in the germline V gene (reference sequence). The CDR3 is CSAFRTGWGEKLFF. The CDR3 DNA sequence: TGCAGTGCTTTCAGGACAGGGTGGGGTGAAAAACTGTTTTTT.

This clonotype was observed many times. This chain uses TRBV5-1 with TRBJ1-4; no definite D call. Germline CDR1 and CDR2: SGHRS and YFSETQ. Trimming took off 4 bases at V and 3 bases at J, with 7 bases between the two ends. The CDR3 covers 13 residues. This chain's CDR3 is CASSLNANEKLFF. The CDR3 DNA is TGCGCCAGCAGCCTAAACGCTAATGAAAAACTGTTTTTT.

The V call is TRBV3-1, the J call TRBJ2-7; a weak D match, TRBD1 (6 bases). The length of the CDR3 is 11 residues. CDR1 is LGHDT and CDR2 is YNNKEL in the germline V gene (reference sequence). Trimming took 3 bases from V and 7 from J, leaving 7 bases between them. The CDR3 loop reads CASSHGQEQYF. CDR3 in DNA: TGTGCCAGCAGCCACGGACAGGAGCAGTACTTC.

This clonotype has ten or more counts. V usage is TRBV27 and J usage is TRBJ2-1, with 11 bases aligning to TRBD1. Germline V gene data show CDR1 as MNHEY and CDR2 as SMNVEV (reference sequence). CDR3 length: 14 residues. Unmatched junction bases numbered 3, after V lost 4 bases and J lost 7 bases. The CDR3 region is CASSSDRGLNEQFF. In DNA, the CDR3 is TGTGCCAGCAGTTCGGACAGGGGGCTGAATGAGCAGTTCTTC.

On this clonotype itself: Since a much larger clone is just one base distant, this may be a read error. The gene calls are TRBV5-1 and TRBJ2-1; 10 bases map to TRBD2. This CDR3 is built from 17 residues. Germline CDR1 reads SGHRS; CDR2 reads YFSETQ. CDR3 protein: CASSLEGLAYVHNVQFF. The CDR3, as DNA: TGCGCCAGCAGCTTGGAGGGACTAGCGTACGTCCACAATGTGCAGTTCTTC.

This chain joins TRBV11-3 and TRBJ2-5; D unclear. Trimming took 5 bases from V and 7 from J, leaving 14 bases between them. Germline CDR1 and CDR2: SGHNT and YENEEA. This CDR3 spans 13 amino acids. The CDR3 region is CASSPLSDGTQYF. In DNA form, the CDR3 reads TGTGCCAGCAGCCCCCTCTCAGATGGGACCCAGTACTTC.

This clonotype was seen many times. CDR3 DNA: TGCAGCGTTGAGGACCGGACAGGGTACAATGAGCAGTTCTTC. Its translation is CSVEDRTGYNEQFF. V usage is TRBV29-1 and J usage is TRBJ2-1; 8 bases line up with TRBD1. J lost 4 bases, V lost 3 bases, and 5 bases had no gene match. Germline CDR1 and CDR2: SQVTM and ANQGSEA. CDR3 length equals 14 residues.

This clonotype was observed at least ten times. This chain uses TRBV6-6 with TRBJ2-6; no definite D call. The CDR3 consists of 12 residues. Germline-derived CDR1 and CDR2 are MNHNY and SVGAGI (reference sequence). Trimming removed 8 bases from V and 4 bases from J, with 6 bases in between. Here the CDR3 DNA reads TGTGCCAGCTCAGGCGGGGCCAACGTCCTGACTTTC. Protein: CASSGGANVLTF.

This clonotype was counted at least ten times. The CDR3 coding sequence is TGTGCCAGCAGTCTATCAGGGCCTGAAAACACCATATATTTT. This gives the protein CASSLSGPENTIYF. The chain combines TRBV28 with TRBJ1-3, with D possibly being TRBD1 (5 bases). Germline CDR1 MDHEN, CDR2 SYDVKM. V shed 5 bases and J shed 6 bases, with 14 bases lying between them. This CDR3 is 14 amino acids long.

This clonotype was picked up many times. The chain carries TRBV6-5 and TRBJ1-3; 12 positions agree with TRBD1. Looked up from germline, CDR1 is MNHEY and CDR2 is SVGAGI. The trim removed 4 bases at V and 7 bases at J, leaving 5 bases unmatched. The CDR3 contains 15 residues. CDR3 region: CASSLGTGGTNTIYF. CDR3 sequence (DNA): TGTGCCAGCAGTTTAGGGACAGGGGGCACGAACACCATATATTTT.

This clonotype was counted ten times or more. The genes are TRBV29-1 and TRBJ2-7; weak D call: TRBD1 (5 bases). The CDR3 runs 14 residues. V shed 3 bases and J shed 2 bases, with 14 bases lying between them. Looked up from germline, CDR1 is SQVTM and CDR2 is ANQGSEA. Written as DNA, the CDR3 is TGCAGCGTTGACAGGGATGGCACACCCTACGAGCAGTACTTC. The encoded protein is CSVDRDGTPYEQYF.

About this clonotype: A much bigger clone sits one base away, suggesting this may be a read error. The chain recombines TRBV18 with TRBJ2-7; TRBD1 is a possible D gene (5 bases). The CDR3 runs 14 residues. Trimming left V 5 bases short and J 4 bases short, with 15 bases between. CDR1 is KGHSH and CDR2 is LQKENI in the germline V gene. The DNA of the CDR3 is TGTGCCAGCTCAGGGGCAGGGCCGCGGTACGAGCAGTACTTC. This translates into CASSGAGPRYEQYF.

V usage is TRBV11-2 and J usage is TRBJ2-5, with 7 bases identical to TRBD2. The CDR3 runs to 15 residues. Trimming at V came to 5 bases and at J to 2 bases, leaving 8 bases not matched to a gene. Germline V gene sequence: CDR1 SGHAT, CDR2 FQNNGV. The CDR3 nucleotides read TGTGCCAGCAGCCCCCGCCCTAGCGGACAAGAGACCCAGTACTTC. Translating gives CASSPRPSGQETQYF.

This clonotype was counted only a few times. As DNA, the CDR3 is TGTGCCAGCAGCTTTGGACCTCGCGACAATGAGCAGTTCTTC. As protein: CASSFGPRDNEQFF. V gene TRBV7-2 combines with J gene TRBJ2-1; D gene unclear. The CDR3 is made up of 14 amino acids. Germline V gene data show CDR1 as SGHTA and CDR2 as FQGNSA. V lost 3 bases, J lost 5 bases, and 11 bases lay in between.

In this sample, this clonotype turned up many times. The chain combines TRBV7-8 with TRBJ1-1; D perhaps matches TRBD1 (5 bases). V was clipped by 0 bases and J by 6 bases, with 8 bases between them. Germline-derived CDR1 and CDR2 are SGHVS and FQNEAQ. The CDR3 extends over 13 amino acids. CDR3 nucleotides: TGTGCCAGCAGCTTAGCGGGGGGGGCTGAAGCTTTCTTT. It specifies CASSLAGGAEAFF. Variable domain in full (rest from reference TRBV7-8 and TRBJ1-1): GAGVSQSPRYKVAKRGQDVALRCDPISGHVSLFWYQQALGQGPEFLTYFQNEAQLDKSGLPSDRFFAERPEGSVSTLKIQRTQQEDSAVYLCASSLAGGAEAFFGQGTRLTVV.

Many counts were recorded for this clonotype. The rearrangement links TRBV20-1 to TRBJ2-7, with 10 bases identical to TRBD1. This CDR3 spans 14 amino acids. CDR1 is DFQATT, CDR2 SNEGSKA, per germline (reference sequence). The V gene end was trimmed by 6 bases and the J gene end by 5 bases; junction bases not matched to a gene: 10. Here the CDR3 DNA reads TGCAGTGCCGCCATGGGACAGGGGAGCCACGAGCAGTACTTC. It yields the protein CSAAMGQGSHEQYF.

The chain is built from TRBV9 and TRBJ2-3; 7 bases align to TRBD1. Germline V gene lookup returns CDR1 SGDLS and CDR2 YYNGEE. The length of the CDR3 is 14 residues. V was pared by 3 bases and J by 6 bases, with 7 bases of the junction left unmatched. This CDR3 is CASSADRATDTQYF. The CDR3 DNA is TGTGCCAGCAGCGCCGACAGGGCGACGGATACGCAGTATTTT.